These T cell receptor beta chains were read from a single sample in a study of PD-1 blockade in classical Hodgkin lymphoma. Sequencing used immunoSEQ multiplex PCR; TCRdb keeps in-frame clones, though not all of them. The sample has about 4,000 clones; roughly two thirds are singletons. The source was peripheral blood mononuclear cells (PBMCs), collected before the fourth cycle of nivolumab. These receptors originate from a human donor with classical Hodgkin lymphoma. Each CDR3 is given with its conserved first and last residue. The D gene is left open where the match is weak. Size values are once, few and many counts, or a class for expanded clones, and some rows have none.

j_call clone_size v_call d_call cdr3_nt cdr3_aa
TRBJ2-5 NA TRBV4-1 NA TGCGCCAGCAGCCAGGGGAACCTCCAAGAGACCCAGTACTTC CASSQGNLQETQYF
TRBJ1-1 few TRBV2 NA TGTGCCAGCAGTGAAACGGCTAAAACCTCAAACACTGAAGCTTTCTTT CASSETAKTSNTEAFF
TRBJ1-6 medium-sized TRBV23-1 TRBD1 TGCGCCAGCAGTCAACTGGACAGGGTCAACTATAATTCACCCCTCCACTTT CASSQLDRVNYNSPLHF
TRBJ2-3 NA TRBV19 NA TGTGCCACCCTTGAAACCCCAGATACGCAGTATTTT CATLETPDTQYF
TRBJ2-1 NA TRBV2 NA TGTGCCAGCAGCTGGGGGGCGGGCAATGAGCAGTTCTTC CASSWGAGNEQFF
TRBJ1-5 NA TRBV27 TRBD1 TGTGCCAGCAGTTTGGGACAGGGGGCGCTCCCCCTGCCCCAGCATTTT CASSLGQGALPLPQHF
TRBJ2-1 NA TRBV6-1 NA TGTGCCAGCAGTAACTACAACTACAATGAGCAGTTCTTC CASSNYNYNEQFF
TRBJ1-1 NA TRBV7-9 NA TGTGCCAGCAGCTTCGGGGGTCTGAACACTGAAGCTTTCTTT CASSFGGLNTEAFF
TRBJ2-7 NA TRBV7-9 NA TGTGCCAGCAGCCCAAGGGGGGATTCCTACGAGCAGTACTTC CASSPRGDSYEQYF
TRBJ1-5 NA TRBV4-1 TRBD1 TGCGCCAGCAGCCAAGAGGGACAGGCGGGCAATCAGCCCCAGCATTTT CASSQEGQAGNQPQHF
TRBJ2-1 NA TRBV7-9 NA TGTGCCAGCAGCTTAGAAGGGTCTACACAGCCAGGTGAGCAGTTCTTC CASSLEGSTQPGEQFF
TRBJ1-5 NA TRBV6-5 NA TGTGCCAGCAGTTTTAGGTTGGATCAGCCCCAGCATTTT CASSFRLDQPQHF
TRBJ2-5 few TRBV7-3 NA TGTGCCAGCAGCTTGACTGGAGGGGAGACCCAGTACTTC CASSLTGGETQYF
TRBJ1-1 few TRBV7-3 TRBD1 TGTGCCAGCAGCCCGACAGGGGGTCAGGAAACTGAAGCTTTCTTT CASSPTGGQETEAFF
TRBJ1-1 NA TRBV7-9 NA TGTGCCAGCAGCTCCCCAAGGGACACAGAAGCTTTCTTT CASSSPRDTEAFF
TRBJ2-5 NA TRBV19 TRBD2 TGTGCCAGTAGCCTGGGACTAGCGGTGGGGACCCAGTACTTC CASSLGLAVGTQYF
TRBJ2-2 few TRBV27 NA TGTGCCAGCAGTTTGGGGTGGACCGGGGAGCTGTTTTTT CASSLGWTGELFF
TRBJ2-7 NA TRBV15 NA TGTGCCACCAGCAGAGATGCGACAGGGGAGGGCGAGCAGTACTTC CATSRDATGEGEQYF
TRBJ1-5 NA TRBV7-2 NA TGTGCCAGCAGCTTCCGACAGGTGGGGAGCAATCAGCCCCAGCATTTT CASSFRQVGSNQPQHF
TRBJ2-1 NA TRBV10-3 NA TGTGCCATCAGTGAGTCGATGGCGGGCGCATACAATGAGCAGTTCTTC CAISESMAGAYNEQFF
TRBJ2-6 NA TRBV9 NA TGTGCCAGCAGCGTAGCTTGGTCAGGGAGCTCTGGGGCCAACGTCCTGACTTTC CASSVAWSGSSGANVLTF
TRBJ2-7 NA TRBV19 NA TGTGCCAGTAGTCTGGGGGTCGGGAACGAGCAGTACTTC CASSLGVGNEQYF
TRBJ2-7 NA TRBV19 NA TGTGCCAGTAGTGTCTCCTCCAGCTACGAGCAGTACTTC CASSVSSSYEQYF
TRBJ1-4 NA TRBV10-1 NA TGCGCCAGGACCTCGCTCAATGAAAAACTGTTTTTT CARTSLNEKLFF
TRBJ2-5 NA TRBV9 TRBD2 TGTGCCAGCAGCTCCACGGAGTCTGGACTAGCGATGGGTGGAGAGACCCAGTACTTC CASSSTESGLAMGGETQYF
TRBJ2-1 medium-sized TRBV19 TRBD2 TGTGCCAGTAAAACGGGAGGCTCCTACAATGAGCAGTTCTTC CASKTGGSYNEQFF
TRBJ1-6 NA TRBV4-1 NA TGCGCCAGCAGCCAAGAAGAAGCATATAATTCACCCCTCCACTTT CASSQEEAYNSPLHF
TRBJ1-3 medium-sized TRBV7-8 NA TGTGCCAGCACCCCTATGGGGCCTGGAAACACCATATATTTT CASTPMGPGNTIYF
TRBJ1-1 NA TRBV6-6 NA TGTGCCAGCAGTGGCCGGGGGGACCGGGTTCACACTGAAGCTTTCTTT CASSGRGDRVHTEAFF
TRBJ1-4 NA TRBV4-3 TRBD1 TGCGCCAGCAGCCAGACAGGGCGAAAGGAAAAACTGTTTTTT CASSQTGRKEKLFF
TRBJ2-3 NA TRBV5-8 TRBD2 TGTGCCAGCAGCCCCCGGACTAGCGGGGGCACAGATACGCAGTATTTT CASSPRTSGGTDTQYF